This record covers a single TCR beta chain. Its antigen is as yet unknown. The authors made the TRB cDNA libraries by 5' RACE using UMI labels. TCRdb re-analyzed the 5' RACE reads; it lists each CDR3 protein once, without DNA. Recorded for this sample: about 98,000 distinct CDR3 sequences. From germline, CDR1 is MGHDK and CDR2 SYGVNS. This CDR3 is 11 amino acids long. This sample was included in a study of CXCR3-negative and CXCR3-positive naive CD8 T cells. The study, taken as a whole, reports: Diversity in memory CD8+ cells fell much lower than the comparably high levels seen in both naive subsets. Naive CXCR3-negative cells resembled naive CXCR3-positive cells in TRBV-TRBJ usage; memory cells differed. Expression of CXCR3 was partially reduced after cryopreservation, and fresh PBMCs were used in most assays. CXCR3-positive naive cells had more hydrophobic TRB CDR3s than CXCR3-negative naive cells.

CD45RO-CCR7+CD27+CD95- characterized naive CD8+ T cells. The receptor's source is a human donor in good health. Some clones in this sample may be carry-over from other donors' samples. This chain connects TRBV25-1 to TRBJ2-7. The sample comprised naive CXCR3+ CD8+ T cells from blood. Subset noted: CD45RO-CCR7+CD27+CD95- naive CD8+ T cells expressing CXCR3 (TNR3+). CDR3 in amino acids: CASSDCYEQYF.